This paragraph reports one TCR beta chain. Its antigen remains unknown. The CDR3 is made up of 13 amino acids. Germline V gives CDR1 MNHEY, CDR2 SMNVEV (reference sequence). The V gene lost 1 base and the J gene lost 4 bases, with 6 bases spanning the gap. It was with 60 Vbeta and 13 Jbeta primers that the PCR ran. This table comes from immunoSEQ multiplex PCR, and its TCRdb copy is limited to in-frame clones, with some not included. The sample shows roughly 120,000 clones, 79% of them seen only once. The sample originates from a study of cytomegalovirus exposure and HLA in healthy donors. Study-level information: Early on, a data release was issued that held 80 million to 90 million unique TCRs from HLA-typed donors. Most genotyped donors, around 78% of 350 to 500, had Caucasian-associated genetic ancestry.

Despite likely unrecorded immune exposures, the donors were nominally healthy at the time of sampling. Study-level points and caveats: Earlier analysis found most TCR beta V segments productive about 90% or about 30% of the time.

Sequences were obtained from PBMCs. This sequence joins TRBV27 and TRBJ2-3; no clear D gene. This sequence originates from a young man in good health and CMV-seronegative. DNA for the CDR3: TGTGCCAGCAGTTTATGGCTGGCAGATACGCAGTATTTT. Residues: CASSLWLADTQYF.